The 14 T cell receptor beta chains below come from one sample, sequenced in a study of technical replicates of blood from a few donors. Sequencing was performed with immunoSEQ multiplex PCR; in TCRdb, only in-frame clones are kept and a portion is missing. Among some 70,000 clones listed, more than 85% were seen once. The sequenced material came from PBMCs. Source of these receptors: a human donor in good health. Some clones in this sample may be carry-over from other donors' samples.

The genes are TRBV7-6 and TRBJ2-7; tentatively, D is TRBD2 (5 bases). With 1 base removed from V and 0 bases from J, the gap between germline ends came to 7 bases. The CDR3 contains 14 residues. The V gene's germline CDR1 is SGHVS and CDR2 FNYEAQ. The CDR3 nucleotides are TGTGCCAGCAGCTTAGGTGACTACTCCTACGAGCAGTACTTC. Translating it yields CASSLGDYSYEQYF.

At least ten counts were recorded for this clone. The chain employs TRBV6-5 and TRBJ2-1, with D unresolved. The length of the CDR3 is 15 residues. Trimming took 2 bases from V and 4 from J, leaving 12 bases between them. Germline CDR1 MNHEY, CDR2 SVGAGI. The CDR3: CASSYASGSYNEQFF. The CDR3 DNA reads TGTGCCAGCAGTTACGCATCAGGCAGTTACAATGAGCAGTTCTTC.

Concerning this clone: The germline gene is not matched at one end of the junction; a read error may be the cause. V usage is TRBV6-1 and J usage is TRBJ2-2; D uncertain. Germline CDR1 MNHNS, CDR2 SASEGT. CDR3 length: 15 amino acids. The CDR3 is CASSWFSAKTGELFF. The CDR3 DNA sequence: TGTGCCAGCAGTTGGTTCTCAGCGAAGACCGGGGAGCTGTTTTTT.

The gene calls are TRBV6-1 and TRBJ2-1, with TRBD2 identical over 7 bases. With 8 bases clipped from V and 3 bases from J, the junction kept 7 bases outside the gene matches. CDR3 size: 14 residues. Germline lookup yields CDR1 MNHNS and CDR2 SASEGT. CDR3 bases: TGTGCCAGCGGATCTGGGACTAACTACAATGAGCAGTTCTTC. It translates to CASGSGTNYNEQFF.

The rearrangement uses TRBV6-1 and TRBJ1-2, with 9 bases matching TRBD1. The trim removed 2 bases at V and 7 bases at J, leaving 8 bases unmatched. This CDR3 has 15 residues. In germline, CDR1 is MNHNS, CDR2 SASEGT. In DNA form, the CDR3 reads TGTGCCAGCAGTGAAATCGGGACAGGGTTCTTTGGCTACACCTTC. Translation gives CASSEIGTGFFGYTF.

The chain has TRBV11-3 and TRBJ2-3; a weak D match, TRBD2 (5 bases). Germline CDR1 reads SGHNT; CDR2 reads YENEEA. CDR3 length equals 15 residues. V lost 4 bases, J lost 4 bases, and 15 bases lay in between. CDR3 sequence: CASSSRTDFSDTQYF. Written as DNA, the CDR3 is TGTGCCAGCAGCTCACGGACTGACTTCTCAGATACGCAGTATTTT.

This clone appeared many times. The chain couples TRBV19 to TRBJ2-3, with 11 bases that match TRBD2. The CDR3 runs to 14 residues. CDR1 and CDR2 from the germline V gene are LNHDA and SQIVND (reference sequence). V was clipped by 4 bases and J by 5 bases; unmatched bases: 2. CDR3 loop: CASSTGLAGDTQYF. CDR3 bases: TGTGCCAGTAGTACCGGACTAGCGGGAGATACGCAGTATTTT. Complete variable domain (other parts from reference TRBV19 and TRBJ2-3): DGGITQSPKYLFRKEGQNVTLSCEQNLNHDAMYWYRQDPGQGLRLIYYSQIVNDFQKGDIAEGYSVSREKKESFPLTVTSAQKNPTAFYLCASSTGLAGDTQYFGPGTRLTVL.

V is TRBV30 and J is TRBJ2-7; D is perhaps TRBD2 (5 bases). The CDR3 covers 12 residues. Germline V gives CDR1 GTSNPN, CDR2 SVGIG (reference sequence). Trimming left V 2 bases short and J 4 bases short, with 9 bases between. CDR3 protein: CAWSSGEYEQYF. In nucleotides, the CDR3 is TGTGCCTGGAGTAGCGGAGAATACGAGCAGTACTTC.

This rearrangement joins TRBV30 to TRBJ2-2; D is uncertain. Germline V gives CDR1 GTSNPN, CDR2 SVGIG (reference sequence). Between the trimmed V and J ends, which lost 0 bases and 6 bases, there was a span of 5 bases. This CDR3 is 12 amino acids long. CDR3 in amino acids: CAWSVSAGELFF. The CDR3 DNA is TGTGCCTGGAGTGTATCGGCCGGGGAGCTGTTTTTT.

This rearrangement joins TRBV10-3 to TRBJ2-3, with D possibly TRBD1 on 6 matching bases. The CDR3 contains 16 residues. The germline V gene has CDR1 ENHRY and CDR2 SYGVKD. Trimming left V 6 bases short and J 1 base short, with 17 bases between. DNA for the CDR3: TGTGCCATCAGCAAACCAACAGGGATTGGCACAGATACGCAGTATTTT. It yields the protein CAISKPTGIGTDTQYF.

The J gene is TRBJ1-1, the V gene TRBV4-1; D is uncertain. Germline CDR1 and CDR2: MGHRA and YSYEKL. The CDR3 runs to 13 residues. Between the trimmed V and J ends, which lost 2 bases and 8 bases, there was a span of 12 bases. The DNA of the CDR3 is TGCGCCAGCAGCCAAAGACCGGGATCGGAAGCTTTCTTT. This codes for CASSQRPGSEAFF.

The chain uses TRBV2 and TRBJ2-1; 9 nucleotides agree with TRBD1. The CDR3 covers 13 residues. Germline trimming cut 6 bases from V and 6 bases from J; bases unmatched to any gene: 3. Germline V gene lookup returns CDR1 SNHLY and CDR2 FYNNEI. In nucleotides, the CDR3 is TGTGCCAGCAGGCCGGACAGGGGCAATGAGCAGTTCTTC. It translates to CASRPDRGNEQFF. The whole variable domain, remainder taken from reference TRBV2 and TRBJ2-1, is EPEVTQTPSHQVTQMGQEVILRCVPISNHLYFYWYRQILGQKVEFLVSFYNNEISEKSEIFDDQFSVERPDGSNFTLKIRSTKLEDSAMYFCASRPDRGNEQFFGPGTRLTVL.

Points on this clone: The sample has other DNA sequences that encode this CDR3 too. The CDR3, as DNA: TGTGCCAGCAGCCAAGATCGAGGAAATCAGCCCCAGCATTTT. Translation: CASSQDRGNQPQHF. J is TRBJ1-5 and V is TRBV4-2; no reliable D call. Germline-derived CDR1 and CDR2 are LGHNA and YNFKEQ. The CDR3 totals 14 residues. The V gene lost 0 bases and the J gene lost 4 bases, with 7 bases spanning the gap.

This clone occurred once. The rearrangement uses TRBV6-5 and TRBJ2-1; TRBD2 matches at 7 bases. The germline V gene has CDR1 MNHEY and CDR2 SVGAGI. CDR3 length: 12 residues. With 8 bases clipped from V and 10 bases from J, the junction kept 8 bases outside the gene matches. CDR3 loop: CASRTWEGEQFF. The CDR3 DNA sequence: TGTGCCAGCCGTACTTGGGAGGGGGAGCAGTTCTTC.